A few counts support the clone carrying this T cell receptor (beta chain). Per the original data handling: The assay estimated nucleated cells by amplifying reference gene primers. TCRdb's copy holds only in-frame clones and misses some; the assay was immunoSEQ multiplex PCR. V and J calls and clone size are given by that table; D and trimming were obtained from the DNA. Of about 90,000 clones listed, 80% were seen once; the top ten hold about 9.4%. This record comes from a study of blood T cell repertoires in COVID-19. Across the whole study: Samples representing acute and convalescent COVID-19 were sourced from the United States, Italy and Spain. Sources were T cells, B-cell-depleted T cells, or PBMCs; the material itself was cDNA or gDNA.

V was shortened by 4 bases and J by 2 bases, with 11 bases between the two germline ends. CDR1 is ENHRY and CDR2 is SYGVKD in the germline V gene. CDR3 length: 14 amino acids. This TCR derives from a woman aged 70-85 years with acute or convalescent COVID-19. The source material was peripheral blood. This chain links TRBV10-3 with TRBJ1-1, with D possibly TRBD1 on 5 matching bases. The CDR3: CAISVGRANTEAFF. In DNA, the CDR3 is TGTGCCATCAGTGTAGGCAGGGCCAACACTGAAGCTTTCTTT.